This is a list of T cell receptor beta chains from one sample in a study of blood T cell repertoires in COVID-19. Assay: immunoSEQ multiplex PCR; the TCRdb copy retains only in-frame clones and omits some. In the table there are hundreds of thousands of clones, around 80% of which are singletons. Sequencing input: peripheral blood. The receptors here all came from a man aged 25 to 40 with active or convalescent COVID-19. The conserved cysteine and the conserved F or W are not part of the CDR3 here.

j_gene: TRBJ1-4; v_gene: TRBV28; CDR3aa: ASSLRGTANEKLF
j_gene: TRBJ1-4; v_gene: TRBV6-1; CDR3aa: ASSEALRREKLF
j_gene: TRBJ1-6; v_gene: TRBV7-2; CDR3aa: ASSEEHRTNSPLH
j_gene: TRBJ2-7; v_gene: TRBV7-6; CDR3aa: ASSDRDSAYEQY
j_gene: TRBJ2-1; v_gene: TRBV18; CDR3aa: ASSPLPGLSYNEQF
j_gene: TRBJ1-5; v_gene: TRBV28; CDR3aa: ASTNQRAGINQPQH
j_gene: TRBJ1-6; v_gene: TRBV18; CDR3aa: ASSPLALGGQYNSPLH
j_gene: TRBJ2-3; v_gene: TRBV6-2/TRBV6-3; CDR3aa: ASSYFPTTSGGTDTQY
j_gene: TRBJ2-3; v_gene: TRBV6-4; CDR3aa: ASRPGTSGKQY
j_gene: TRBJ1-5; v_gene: TRBV27; CDR3aa: ASSRGTAKYSNQPQH
j_gene: TRBJ2-2; v_gene: TRBV19; CDR3aa: ASSMFGNTGELF
j_gene: TRBJ1-1; v_gene: TRBV7-9; CDR3aa: ASSTQGGGTEAF
j_gene: TRBJ2-7; v_gene: TRBV7-5; CDR3aa: ARSLDGTTW